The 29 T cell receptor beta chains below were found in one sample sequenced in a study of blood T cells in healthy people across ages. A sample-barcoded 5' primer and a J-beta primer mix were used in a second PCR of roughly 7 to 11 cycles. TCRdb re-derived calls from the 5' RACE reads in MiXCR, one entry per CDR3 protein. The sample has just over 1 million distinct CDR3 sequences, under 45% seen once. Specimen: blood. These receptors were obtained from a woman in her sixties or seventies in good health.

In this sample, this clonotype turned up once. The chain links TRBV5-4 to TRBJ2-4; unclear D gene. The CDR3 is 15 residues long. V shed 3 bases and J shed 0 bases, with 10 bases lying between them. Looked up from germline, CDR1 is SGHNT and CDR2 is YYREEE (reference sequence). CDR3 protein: CASSSISLAKNIQYF. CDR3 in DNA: TGTGCCAGCAGCTCGATAAGTCTAGCCAAAAACATTCAGTACTTC.

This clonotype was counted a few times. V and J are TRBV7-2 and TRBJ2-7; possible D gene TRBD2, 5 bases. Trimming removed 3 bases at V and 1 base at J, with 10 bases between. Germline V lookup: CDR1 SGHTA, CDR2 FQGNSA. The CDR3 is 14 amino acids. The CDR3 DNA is TGTGCCAGCAGCTTCCAGAGCGGTTCCTACGAGCAGTACTTC. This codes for CASSFQSGSYEQYF. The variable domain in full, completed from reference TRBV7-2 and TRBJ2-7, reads GAGVSQSPSNKVTEKGKDVELRCDPISGHTALYWYRQSLGQGLEFLIYFQGNSAPDKSGLPSDRFSAERTGGSVSTLTIQRTQQEDSAVYLCASSFQSGSYEQYFGPGTRLTVT.

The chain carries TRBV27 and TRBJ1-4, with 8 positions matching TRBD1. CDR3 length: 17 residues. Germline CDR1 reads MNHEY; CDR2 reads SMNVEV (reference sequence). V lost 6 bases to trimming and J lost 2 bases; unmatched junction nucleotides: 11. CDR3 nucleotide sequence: TGTGCCAGCAGGGAGCTAGCAGGGGGCACGACTAATGAAAAACTGTTTTTT. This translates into CASRELAGGTTNEKLFF.

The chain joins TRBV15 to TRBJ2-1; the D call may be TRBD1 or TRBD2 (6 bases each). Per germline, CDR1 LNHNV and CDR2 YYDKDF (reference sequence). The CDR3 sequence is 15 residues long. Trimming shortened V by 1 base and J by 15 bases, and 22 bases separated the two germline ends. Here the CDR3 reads CATSRALDSGDSRFF. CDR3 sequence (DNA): TGTGCCACCAGCAGAGCCCTGGACTCAGGGGACTCGCGGTTCTTC.

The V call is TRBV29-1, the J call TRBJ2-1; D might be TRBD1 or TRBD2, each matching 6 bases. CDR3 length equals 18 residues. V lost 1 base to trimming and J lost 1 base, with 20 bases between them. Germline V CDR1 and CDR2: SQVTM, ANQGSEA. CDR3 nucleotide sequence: TGCAGCGTTGAAGTCGTCGAGGGGGGAGTTGGGTCCTACAATGAGCAGTTCTTC. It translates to CSVEVVEGGVGSYNEQFF.

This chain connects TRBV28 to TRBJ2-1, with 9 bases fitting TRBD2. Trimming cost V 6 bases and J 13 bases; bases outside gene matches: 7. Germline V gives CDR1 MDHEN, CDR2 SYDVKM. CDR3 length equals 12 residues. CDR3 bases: TGTGCCAGCAGAACTCCGGGACTAGCACAGTTCTTC. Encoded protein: CASRTPGLAQFF.

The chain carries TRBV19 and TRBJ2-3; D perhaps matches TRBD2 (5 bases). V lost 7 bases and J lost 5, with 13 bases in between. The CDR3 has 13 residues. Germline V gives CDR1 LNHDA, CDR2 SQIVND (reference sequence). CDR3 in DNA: TGTGCCAGTACCGCGGGTTGGAAAGATACGCAGTATTTT. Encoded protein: CASTAGWKDTQYF.

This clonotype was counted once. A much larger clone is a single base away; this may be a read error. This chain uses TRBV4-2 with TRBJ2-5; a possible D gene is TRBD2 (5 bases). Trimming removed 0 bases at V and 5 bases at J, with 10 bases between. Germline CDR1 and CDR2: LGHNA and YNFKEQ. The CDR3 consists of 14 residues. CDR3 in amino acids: CASSQDVCGETQYF. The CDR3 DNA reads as TGTGCCAGCAGCCAAGATGTATGCGGGGAGACCCAGTACTTC.

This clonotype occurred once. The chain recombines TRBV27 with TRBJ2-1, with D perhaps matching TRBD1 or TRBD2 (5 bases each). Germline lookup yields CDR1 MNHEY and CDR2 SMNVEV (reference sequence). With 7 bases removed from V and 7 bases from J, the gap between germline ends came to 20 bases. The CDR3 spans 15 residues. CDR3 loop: CASTPPGRTRNEQFF. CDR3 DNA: TGTGCCAGCACCCCACCGGGACGCACGAGGAATGAGCAGTTCTTC.

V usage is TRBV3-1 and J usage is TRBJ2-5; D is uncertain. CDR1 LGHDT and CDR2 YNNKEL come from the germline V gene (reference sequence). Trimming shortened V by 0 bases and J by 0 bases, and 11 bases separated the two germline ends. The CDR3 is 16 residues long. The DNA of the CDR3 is TGTGCCAGCAGCCAAGAAGGAAGGCCTAACCAAGAGACCCAGTACTTC. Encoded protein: CASSQEGRPNQETQYF.

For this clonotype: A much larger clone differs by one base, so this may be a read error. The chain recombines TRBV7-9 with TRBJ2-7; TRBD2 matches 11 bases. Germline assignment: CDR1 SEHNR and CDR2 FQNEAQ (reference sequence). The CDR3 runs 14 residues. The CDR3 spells CAGSLAGGTYEQYF. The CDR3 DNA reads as TGTGCCGGCAGCTTAGCGGGAGGGACCTACGAGCAGTACTTC.

CDR3 sequence: CASSLGPVLTYEQYF. CDR3 in DNA: TGTGCCAGCAGTTTAGGGCCAGTCCTTACCTACGAGCAGTACTTC. This rearrangement joins TRBV12-3 or TRBV12-4 to TRBJ2-7; D remains unclear. The CDR3 totals 15 residues. Trimming pared 1 base from V and 2 bases from J, leaving 12 bases between.

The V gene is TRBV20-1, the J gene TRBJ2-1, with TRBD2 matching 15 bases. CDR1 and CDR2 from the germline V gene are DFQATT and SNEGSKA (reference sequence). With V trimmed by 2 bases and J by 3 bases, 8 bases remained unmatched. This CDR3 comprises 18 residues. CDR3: CSARKGLAGGNLYNEQFF. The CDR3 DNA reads TGCAGTGCTAGAAAGGGACTAGCGGGGGGAAACCTCTACAATGAGCAGTTCTTC.

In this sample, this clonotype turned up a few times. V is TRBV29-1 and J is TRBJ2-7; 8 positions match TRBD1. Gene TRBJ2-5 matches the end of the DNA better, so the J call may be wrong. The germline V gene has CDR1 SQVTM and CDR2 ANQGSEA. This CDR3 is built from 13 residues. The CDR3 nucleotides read TGCAGCGTTGTCCAGGGGGCGATGGAGACCCAGTACTTC. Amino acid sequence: CSVVQGAMETQYF.

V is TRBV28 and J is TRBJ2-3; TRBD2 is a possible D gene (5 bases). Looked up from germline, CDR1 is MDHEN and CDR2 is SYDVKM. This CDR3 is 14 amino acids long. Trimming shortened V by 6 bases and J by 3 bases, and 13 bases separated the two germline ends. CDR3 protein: CASSRPGLTDTQYF. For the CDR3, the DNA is TGTGCCAGCAGCCGTCCGGGGTTGACAGATACGCAGTATTTT.

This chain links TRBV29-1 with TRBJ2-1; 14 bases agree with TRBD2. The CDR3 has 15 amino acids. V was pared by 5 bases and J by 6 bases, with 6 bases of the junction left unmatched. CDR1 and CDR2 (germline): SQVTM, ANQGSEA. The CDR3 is CSVQAGTSGSNEQFF. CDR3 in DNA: TGCAGCGTTCAAGCCGGGACTAGCGGGAGCAATGAGCAGTTCTTC.

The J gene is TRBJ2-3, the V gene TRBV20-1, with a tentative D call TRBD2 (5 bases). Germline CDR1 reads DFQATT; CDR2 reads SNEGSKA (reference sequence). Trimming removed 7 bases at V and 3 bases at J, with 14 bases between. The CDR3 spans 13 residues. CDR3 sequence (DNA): TGCAGTGTTAACCCAGGCGGGACAGATACGCAGTATTTT. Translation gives CSVNPGGTDTQYF.

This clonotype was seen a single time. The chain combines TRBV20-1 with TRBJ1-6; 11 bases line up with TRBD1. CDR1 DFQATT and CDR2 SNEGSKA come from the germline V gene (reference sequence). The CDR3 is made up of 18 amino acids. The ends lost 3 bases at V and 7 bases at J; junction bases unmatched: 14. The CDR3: CSARDPGTGGFGNSPLHF. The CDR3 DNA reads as TGCAGTGCTAGGGACCCAGGGACAGGGGGGTTTGGCAATTCACCCCTCCACTTT.

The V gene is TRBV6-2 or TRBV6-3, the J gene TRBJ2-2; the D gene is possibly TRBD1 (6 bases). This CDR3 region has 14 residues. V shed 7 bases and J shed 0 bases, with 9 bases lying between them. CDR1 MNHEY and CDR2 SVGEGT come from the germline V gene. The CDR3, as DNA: TGTGCCAGCAATAAGGGGGCGAACACCGGGGAGCTGTTTTTT. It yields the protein CASNKGANTGELFF.

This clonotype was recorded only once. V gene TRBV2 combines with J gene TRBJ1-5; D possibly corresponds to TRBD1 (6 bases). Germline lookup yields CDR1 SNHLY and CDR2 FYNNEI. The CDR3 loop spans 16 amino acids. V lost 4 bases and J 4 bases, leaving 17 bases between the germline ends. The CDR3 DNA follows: TGTGCCAGCAGTGTCAAGGGGGGTTGGTCTAATCAGCCCCAGCATTTT. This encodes CASSVKGGWSNQPQHF.

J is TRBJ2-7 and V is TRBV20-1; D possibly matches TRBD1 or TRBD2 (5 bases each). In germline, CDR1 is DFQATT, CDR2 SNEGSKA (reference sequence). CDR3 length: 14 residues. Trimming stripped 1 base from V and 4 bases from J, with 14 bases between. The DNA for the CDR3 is TGCAGTGCTAGAGCCCTCGGGACCCCTTACGAGCAGTACTTC. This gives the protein CSARALGTPYEQYF.

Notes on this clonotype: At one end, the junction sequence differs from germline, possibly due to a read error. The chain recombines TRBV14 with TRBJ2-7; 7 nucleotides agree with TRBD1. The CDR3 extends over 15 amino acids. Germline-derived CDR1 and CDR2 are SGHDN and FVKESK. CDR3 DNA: TGTGTCAGCAGCCAAGGGGTCGGGACAGCCTACGAGCAGTACTTC. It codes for CVSSQGVGTAYEQYF.

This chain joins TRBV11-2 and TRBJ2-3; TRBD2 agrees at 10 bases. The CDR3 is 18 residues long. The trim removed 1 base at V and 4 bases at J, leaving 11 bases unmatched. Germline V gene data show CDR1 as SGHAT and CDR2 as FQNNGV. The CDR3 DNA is TGTGCCAGCAGCTTAGCGGAGCTAGCGGGAGTTGGGTCAGATACGCAGTATTTT. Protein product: CASSLAELAGVGSDTQYF. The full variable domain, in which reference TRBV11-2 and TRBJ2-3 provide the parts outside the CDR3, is EAGVAQSPRYKIIEKRQSVAFWCNPISGHATLYWYQQILGQGPKLLIQFQNNGVVDDSQLPKDRFSAERLKGVDSTLKIQPAKLEDSAVYLCASSLAELAGVGSDTQYFGPGTRLTVL.

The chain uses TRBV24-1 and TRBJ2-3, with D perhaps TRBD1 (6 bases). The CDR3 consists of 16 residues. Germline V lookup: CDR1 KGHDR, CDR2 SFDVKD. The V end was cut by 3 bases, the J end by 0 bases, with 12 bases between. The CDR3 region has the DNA TGTGCCACCAGTGATGTACAGGGTCCTAGCACAGATACGCAGTATTTT. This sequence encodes CATSDVQGPSTDTQYF.

This CDR3 is CASSQVNYRDMNTEAFF. CDR3 DNA sequence: TGTGCCAGCAGCCAGGTAAACTACAGGGACATGAACACTGAAGCTTTCTTT. The chain combines TRBV14 with TRBJ1-1, with D possibly TRBD1 on 6 matching bases. Germline V gives CDR1 SGHDN, CDR2 FVKESK. Trimming removed 3 bases at V and 0 bases at J, with 17 bases between. There are 17 residues in the CDR3. The whole variable domain, filled in from reference TRBV14 and TRBJ1-1, reads EAGVTQFPSHSVIEKGQTVTLRCDPISGHDNLYWYRRVMGKEIKFLLHFVKESKQDESGMPNNRFLAERTGGTYSTLKVQPAELEDSGVYFCASSQVNYRDMNTEAFFGQGTRLTVV.

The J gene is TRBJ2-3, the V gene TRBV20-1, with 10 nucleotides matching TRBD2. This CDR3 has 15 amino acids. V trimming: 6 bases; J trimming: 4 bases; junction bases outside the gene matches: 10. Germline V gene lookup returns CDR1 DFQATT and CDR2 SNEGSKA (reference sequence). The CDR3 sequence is CSAQGLALFPDTQYF. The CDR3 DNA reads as TGCAGTGCGCAGGGACTAGCGTTGTTCCCAGATACGCAGTATTTT.

CDR3 in amino acids: CASSSGVSGELFF. The CDR3 nucleotides are TGTGCCAGCAGTTCAGGGGTCTCCGGGGAGCTGTTTTTT. This rearrangement joins TRBV27 to TRBJ2-2; TRBD1 is a possible D gene (6 bases). The ends were cut back, 4 bases at V and 6 bases at J, with 9 bases in the middle. Germline CDR1 MNHEY, CDR2 SMNVEV (reference sequence). The CDR3 runs to 13 residues.

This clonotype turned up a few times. CDR3 region: CASSQSNYYGYTF. Written as DNA, the CDR3 is TGTGCCAGCAGCCAATCGAATTACTATGGCTACACCTTC. The J gene is TRBJ1-2, the V gene TRBV16; D unresolved. Looked up from germline, CDR1 is KGHSY and CDR2 is FQNENV. V lost 0 bases and J 3 bases, leaving 5 bases between the germline ends. This CDR3 comprises 13 residues.

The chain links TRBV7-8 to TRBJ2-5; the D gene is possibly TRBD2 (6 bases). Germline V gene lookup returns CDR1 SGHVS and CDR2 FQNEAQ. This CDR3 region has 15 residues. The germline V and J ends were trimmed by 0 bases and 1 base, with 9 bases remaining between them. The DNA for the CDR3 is TGTGCCAGCAGCTTAGCGGGAGGCGCCCAAGAGACCCAGTACTTC. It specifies CASSLAGGAQETQYF. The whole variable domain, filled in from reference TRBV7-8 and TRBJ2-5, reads GAGVSQSPRYKVAKRGQDVALRCDPISGHVSLFWYQQALGQGPEFLTYFQNEAQLDKSGLPSDRFFAERPEGSVSTLKIQRTQQEDSAVYLCASSLAGGAQETQYFGPGTRLLVL.